A selection of T cell receptor beta chains follows, all from one sample in a study of cytomegalovirus exposure and HLA in healthy donors. The data were produced by immunoSEQ multiplex PCR, yet TCRdb's version contains in-frame clones alone and is incomplete. The table shows about 190,000 clones, with 70% to 75% occurring only once. Sequencing was carried out using PBMCs. All receptors come from a man aged 25 to 40 in good health and CMV-seropositive. CDR3s include the opening cysteine and the closing phenylalanine or tryptophan. A D gene is named only where the DNA matches it firmly. Clone size is stated in some rows and not others, as once, few, many or a class when expanded.

d_call,v_call,j_call,clone_size,cdr3_nt,cdr3_aa
NA,TRBV4-3,TRBJ1-3,NA,TGCGCCAGCAGCCAAGAGGGTCAGGGTAGAACCATATATTTT,CASSQEGQGRTIYF
NA,TRBV11-2,TRBJ2-3,NA,TGTGCCAGCAGCTTAGATCAGGGTAGGCAGTCTTTT,CASSLDQGRQSF
TRBD2,TRBV11-2,TRBJ2-2,once,TGTGCCAGCAGCTGGGCGGGGGGGTTCGGGGAGCTGTTTTTT,CASSWAGGFGELFF
TRBD1,TRBV30,TRBJ2-1,NA,TGTGCCTGGAGTGTGGGACAGGGGCACGATGAGCAGTTCTTC,CAWSVGQGHDEQFF
NA,TRBV7-8,TRBJ1-1,NA,TGTGCCAGCAGCAAGGACAGAAACACTGAAGCTTTCTTT,CASSKDRNTEAFF
NA,TRBV7-2,TRBJ1-3,NA,TGTGCCAGCAGCCCGGGGGGATCTGGAAACACCATATATTTT,CASSPGGSGNTIYF
NA,TRBV30,TRBJ2-3,NA,TGTGCCTGGAGGACCGCGGGCACAGATACGCAGTATTTT,CAWRTAGTDTQYF
NA,TRBV2,TRBJ1-2,NA,TGTGCCAGCAGTGAGCCAGCTAACTATGGCTACACCTTC,CASSEPANYGYTF
TRBD1,TRBV30,TRBJ2-7,NA,TGTGCCTGGAGTTCTCCCGGGACAGGGAAATACGAGCAGTACTTC,CAWSSPGTGKYEQYF
NA,TRBV6-5,TRBJ1-4,NA,TGTGCCAGCAGTTACTCGGGGACACCGGGAGAAAAACTGTTTTTT,CASSYSGTPGEKLFF
NA,TRBV28,TRBJ1-1,NA,TGTGCCAGCACCCGGGGGGGCGCCACTGAAGCTTTCTTT,CASTRGGATEAFF
NA,TRBV7-9,TRBJ2-4,NA,TGTTCCAGCAGCTTAGTCGAGGCAGGGGCCAAAAACATTCAGTACTTC,CSSSLVEAGAKNIQYF
TRBD1,TRBV28,TRBJ1-2,NA,TGTGCCAGCAGCCGAACAGGGGGCGACTATGGCTACACCTTC,CASSRTGGDYGYTF
TRBD2,TRBV6-1,TRBJ2-3,NA,TGTGCCAGAACTAGCGGGGTTACAGATACGCAGTATTTT,CARTSGVTDTQYF
NA,TRBV6-6,TRBJ1-5,NA,TGTGCCAGCAGTTACTCGTTCTCTCAGCCCCAGCATTTT,CASSYSFSQPQHF
NA,TRBV7-3,TRBJ2-1,NA,TGTGCCAGCAGCTCTCCCGGAGTTAGGTCGGGGGAGCAGTTCTTC,CASSSPGVRSGEQFF
TRBD1,TRBV6-6,TRBJ1-3,NA,TGTGCCAGCAGTTACTCGAAGGGGGCCAGGGGAAACACCATATATTTT,CASSYSKGARGNTIYF
NA,TRBV7-2,TRBJ2-1,NA,TGTGCCAGCAGCCGCGGTGGGGCCCTCTACAATGAGCAGTTCTTC,CASSRGGALYNEQFF
NA,TRBV7-9,TRBJ1-1,NA,TGTGCCAGCAGCCTGACAAGGAACACTGAAGCTTTCTTT,CASSLTRNTEAFF
TRBD1,TRBV7-7,TRBJ1-5,few,TGTGCTAGCAGCAGGGGGGGTGAACTTGATAATAGCAATCAGCCCCAGCATTTT,CASSRGGELDNSNQPQHF
NA,TRBV6-1,TRBJ1-6,NA,TGTGCCAGCAGTGTGAACAGTAATTCACCCCTCCACTTT,CASSVNSNSPLHF
TRBD1,TRBV28,TRBJ2-7,NA,TGTGCCAGCAGTTTATGGGGACAGGGCGGAACCTACGAGCAGTACTTC,CASSLWGQGGTYEQYF
TRBD1,TRBV14,TRBJ2-7,NA,TGTGCCAGCAGCCCTTTGCGGACAGGGTCCCCCTACGAGCAGTACTTC,CASSPLRTGSPYEQYF
NA,TRBV5-1,TRBJ1-2,NA,TGCGCCAGCAGCTTAAGGGCGGGGGAGCCCTATGGCTACACCTTC,CASSLRAGEPYGYTF
NA,TRBV29-1,TRBJ2-5,NA,TGCAGCGCCACAGGTGAGGTCTACCAAGAGACCCAGTACTTC,CSATGEVYQETQYF
TRBD1,TRBV30,TRBJ2-7,NA,TGTGCCTGGAGTGGTCAGACAGGGAACTGGCAGTACTTC,CAWSGQTGNWQYF
NA,TRBV20-1,TRBJ2-5,NA,TGCAGTGCCCCTAGTGGTGAGACCCAGTACTTC,CSAPSGETQYF